This T cell receptor (beta chain) was sequenced during a study of blood T cell repertoires in COVID-19. At the level of the study: Acute-phase and convalescent COVID-19 samples originated in the United States, Italy and Spain. The cDNA or gDNA used as material had been derived from T cells, B-cell-depleted T cells, or PBMCs.

In the authors' methods: Reference gene primers were amplified, and this amplification served to estimate nucleated cell counts. Here immunoSEQ multiplex PCR was the method, and the copy in TCRdb shows in-frame clones only, minus some. V and J calls and clone size are as listed in that table; D and trimming were resolved from the DNA. The sample shows about 100,000 clones, over 75% of them seen only once. CDR3 length equals 16 residues. Trimming removed 1 base at V and 7 bases at J, with 16 bases between. CDR1 LGHDT and CDR2 YNNKEL come from the germline V gene (reference sequence). This clonotype was obtained from a woman aged 25 to 39 with acute or convalescent COVID-19. Sequencing was carried out using peripheral blood. The J gene is TRBJ2-2, the V gene TRBV3-1 (or the pseudogene TRBV3-2); weak D call: TRBD2 (6 bases). This CDR3 reads CASSQGGLLGGGELFF. Here the CDR3 DNA reads TGTGCCAGCAGCCAAGGCGGACTACTTGGAGGCGGGGAGCTGTTTTTT.